This TCR beta chain was retrieved from a study of regulatory T cells in long-lasting Graves disease. Points from the study as a whole: For persistent Graves' patients, TCR diversity was lower than for newly diagnosed ones.

Described time point: newly diagnosed GD, antithyroid drugs for less than 3 months. The TCR library used RNA extracted from PBMCs. This clonotype has a count of ten or more. Its specificity is not known. TCR beta libraries were built with iRepertoire HTBI primers and Arm-PCR of CDR3 regions. TCRdb recomputed calls from the multiplex PCR reads with MiXCR, one row per CDR3 protein. The data contain just over 600,000 distinct CDR3 sequences, under 20% of them singletons. V was pared by 3 bases and J by 2 bases, with 5 bases between. Germline loops: CDR1 SNHLY, CDR2 FYNNEI. CDR3 length equals 12 residues. This same sample was also taken into another study, of T cells in Graves' hyperthyroidism and ophthalmopathy. As that study records: Stable Graves' hyperthyroidism denoted no ophthalmopathy progression over 18 months.

This TCR was recovered from a woman aged 25 to 45 with Graves disease. This chain uses TRBV2 with TRBJ2-7; no clear D gene. The sample in question was peripheral blood mononuclear cells (PBMCs), obtained at new diagnosis, from a patient treated with antithyroid drugs. The CDR3 DNA sequence: TGTGCCAGCAGTGACCGTACCTACGAGCAGTACTTC. It specifies CASSDRTYEQYF.